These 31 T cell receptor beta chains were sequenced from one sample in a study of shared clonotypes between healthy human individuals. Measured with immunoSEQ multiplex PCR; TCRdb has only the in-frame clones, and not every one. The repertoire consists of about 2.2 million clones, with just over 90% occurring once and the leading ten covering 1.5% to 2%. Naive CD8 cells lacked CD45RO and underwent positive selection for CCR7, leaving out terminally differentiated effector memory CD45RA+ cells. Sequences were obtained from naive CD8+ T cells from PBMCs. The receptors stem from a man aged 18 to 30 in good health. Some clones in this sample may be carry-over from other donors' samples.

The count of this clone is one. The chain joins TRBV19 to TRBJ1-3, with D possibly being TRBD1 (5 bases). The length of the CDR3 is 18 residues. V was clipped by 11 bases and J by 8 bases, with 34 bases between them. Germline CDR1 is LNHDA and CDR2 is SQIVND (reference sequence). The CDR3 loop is CAPPWPGSLGLTPDTIYF. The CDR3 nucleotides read TGTGCCCCCCCCTGGCCGGGTAGCTTGGGACTTACCCCAGACACCATATATTTT.

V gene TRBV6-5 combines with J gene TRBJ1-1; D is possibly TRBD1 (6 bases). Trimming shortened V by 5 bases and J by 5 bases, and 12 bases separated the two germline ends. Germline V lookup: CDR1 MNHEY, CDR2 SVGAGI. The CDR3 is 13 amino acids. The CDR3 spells CASSKQGWTEAFF. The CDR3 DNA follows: TGTGCCAGCAGTAAACAGGGTTGGACTGAAGCTTTCTTT.

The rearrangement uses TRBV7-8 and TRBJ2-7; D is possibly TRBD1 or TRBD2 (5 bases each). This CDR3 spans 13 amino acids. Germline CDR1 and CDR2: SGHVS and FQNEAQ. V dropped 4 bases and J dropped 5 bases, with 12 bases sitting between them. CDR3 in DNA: TGTGCCAGCAGCTCGTTCAGGGAGAACGAGCAGTACTTC. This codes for CASSSFRENEQYF.

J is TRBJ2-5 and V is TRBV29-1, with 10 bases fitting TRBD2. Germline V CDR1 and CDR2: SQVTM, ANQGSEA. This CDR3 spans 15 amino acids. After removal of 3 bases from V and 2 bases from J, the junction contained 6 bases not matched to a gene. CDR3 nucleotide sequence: TGCAGCGTTGAGCTAGCGGGAGCTGGGCAAGAGACCCAGTACTTC. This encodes CSVELAGAGQETQYF.

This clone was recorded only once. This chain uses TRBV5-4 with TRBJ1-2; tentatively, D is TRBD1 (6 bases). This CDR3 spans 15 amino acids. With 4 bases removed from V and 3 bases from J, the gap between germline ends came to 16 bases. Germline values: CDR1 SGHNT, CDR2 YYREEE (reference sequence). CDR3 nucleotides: TGTGCCAGCAGCCCAGGTGGACAGAGCGACTATGGCTACACCTTC. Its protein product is CASSPGGQSDYGYTF.

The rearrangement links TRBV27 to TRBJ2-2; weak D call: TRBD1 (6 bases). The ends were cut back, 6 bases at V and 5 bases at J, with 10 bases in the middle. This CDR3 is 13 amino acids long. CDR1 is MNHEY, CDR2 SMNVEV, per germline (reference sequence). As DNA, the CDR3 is TGTGCCAGCAGATGGACAGTTACCGGGGAGCTGTTTTTT. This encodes CASRWTVTGELFF.

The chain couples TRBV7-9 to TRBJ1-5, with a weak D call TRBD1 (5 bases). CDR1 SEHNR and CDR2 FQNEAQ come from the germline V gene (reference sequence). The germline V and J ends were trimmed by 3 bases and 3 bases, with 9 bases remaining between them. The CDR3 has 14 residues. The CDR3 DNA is TGTGCCAGCAGCTTTGGGGGGATCAATCAGCCCCAGCATTTT. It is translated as CASSFGGINQPQHF.

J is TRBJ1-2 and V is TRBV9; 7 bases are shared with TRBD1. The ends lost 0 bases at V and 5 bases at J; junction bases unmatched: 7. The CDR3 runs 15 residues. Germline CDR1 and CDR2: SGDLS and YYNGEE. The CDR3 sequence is CASSVAAGQLYGYTF. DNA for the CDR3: TGTGCCAGCAGCGTAGCCGCGGGACAGTTATATGGCTACACCTTC.

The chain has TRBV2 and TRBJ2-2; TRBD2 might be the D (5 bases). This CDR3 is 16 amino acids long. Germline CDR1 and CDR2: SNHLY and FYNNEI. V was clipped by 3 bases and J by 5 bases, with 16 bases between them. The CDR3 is CASSEAPGGWTGELFF. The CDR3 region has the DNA TGTGCCAGCAGTGAGGCCCCGGGCGGGTGGACCGGGGAGCTGTTTTTT.

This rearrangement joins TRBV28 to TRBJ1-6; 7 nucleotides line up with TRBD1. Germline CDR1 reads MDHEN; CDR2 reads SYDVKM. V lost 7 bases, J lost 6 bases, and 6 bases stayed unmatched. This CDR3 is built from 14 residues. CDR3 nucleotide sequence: TGTGCCAGCAACCCGACAGGGCTTAATTCACCCCTCCACTTT. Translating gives CASNPTGLNSPLHF.

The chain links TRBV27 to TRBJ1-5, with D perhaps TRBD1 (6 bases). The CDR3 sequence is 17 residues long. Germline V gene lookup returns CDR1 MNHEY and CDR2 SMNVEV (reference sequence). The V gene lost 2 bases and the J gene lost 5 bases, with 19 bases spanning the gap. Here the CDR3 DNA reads TGTGCCAGCAGTTTAAGGGGGATACAGGGAGGGGATCAGCCCCAGCATTTT. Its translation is CASSLRGIQGGDQPQHF.

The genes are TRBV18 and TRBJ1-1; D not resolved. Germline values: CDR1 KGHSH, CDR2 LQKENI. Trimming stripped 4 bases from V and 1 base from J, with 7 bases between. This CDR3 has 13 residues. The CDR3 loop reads CASSLKENTEAFF. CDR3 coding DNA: TGTGCCAGCTCACTCAAAGAGAACACTGAAGCTTTCTTT.

The CDR3 nucleotides read TGTGCCAGCAGGACTAGCGGGAGGGCCACCTCCTACGAGCAGTACTTC. Protein: CASRTSGRATSYEQYF. The chain employs TRBV27 and TRBJ2-7; the match to TRBD2 covers 14 bases. Germline CDR1 reads MNHEY; CDR2 reads SMNVEV (reference sequence). This CDR3 is built from 16 residues. The J segment lost 0 bases and the V segment lost 6 bases, leaving 4 bases of the junction unmatched.

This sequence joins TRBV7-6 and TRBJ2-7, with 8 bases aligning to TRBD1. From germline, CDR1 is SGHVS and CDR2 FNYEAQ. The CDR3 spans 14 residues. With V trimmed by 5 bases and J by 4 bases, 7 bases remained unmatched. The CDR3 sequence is CASSPRDRTYEQYF. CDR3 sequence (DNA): TGTGCCAGCAGCCCCCGGGACAGGACATACGAGCAGTACTTC.

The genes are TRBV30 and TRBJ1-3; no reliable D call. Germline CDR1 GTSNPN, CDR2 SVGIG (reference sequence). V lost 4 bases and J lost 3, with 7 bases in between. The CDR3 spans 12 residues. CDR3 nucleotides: TGTGCCTGGAATTGGCTTGGAAACACCATATATTTT. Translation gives CAWNWLGNTIYF.

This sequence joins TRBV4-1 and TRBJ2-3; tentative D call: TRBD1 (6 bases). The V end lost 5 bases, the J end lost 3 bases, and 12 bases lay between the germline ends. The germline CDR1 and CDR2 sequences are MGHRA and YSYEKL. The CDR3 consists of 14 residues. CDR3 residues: CASSNDRRTDTQYF. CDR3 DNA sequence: TGCGCCAGCAGCAACGACAGGCGAACAGATACGCAGTATTTT.

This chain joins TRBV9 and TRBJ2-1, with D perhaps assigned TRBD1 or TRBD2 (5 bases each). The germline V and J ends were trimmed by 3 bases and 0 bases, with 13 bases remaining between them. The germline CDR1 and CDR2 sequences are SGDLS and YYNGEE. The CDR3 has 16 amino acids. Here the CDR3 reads CASSEGTALSYNEQFF. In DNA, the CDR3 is TGTGCCAGCAGCGAGGGGACCGCCCTCTCCTACAATGAGCAGTTCTTC.

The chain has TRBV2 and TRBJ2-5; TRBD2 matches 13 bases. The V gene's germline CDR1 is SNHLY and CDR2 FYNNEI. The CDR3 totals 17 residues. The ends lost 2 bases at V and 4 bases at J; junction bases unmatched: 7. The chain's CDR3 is CASSESRTSGRGETQYF. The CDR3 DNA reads TGTGCCAGCAGTGAAAGCCGGACTAGCGGGAGAGGAGAGACCCAGTACTTC.

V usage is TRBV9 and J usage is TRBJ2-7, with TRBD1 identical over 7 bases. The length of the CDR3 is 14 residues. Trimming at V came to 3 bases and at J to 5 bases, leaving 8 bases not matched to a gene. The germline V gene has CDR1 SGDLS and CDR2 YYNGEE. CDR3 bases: TGTGCCAGCAGCGACAGGGGTGGGTGGAACGAGCAGTACTTC. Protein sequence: CASSDRGGWNEQYF.

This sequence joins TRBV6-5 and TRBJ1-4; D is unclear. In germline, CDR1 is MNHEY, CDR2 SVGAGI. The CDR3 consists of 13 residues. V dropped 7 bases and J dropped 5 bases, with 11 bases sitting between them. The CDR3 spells CASTTSQNEKLFF. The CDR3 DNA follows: TGTGCCAGCACTACCAGCCAGAATGAAAAACTGTTTTTT.

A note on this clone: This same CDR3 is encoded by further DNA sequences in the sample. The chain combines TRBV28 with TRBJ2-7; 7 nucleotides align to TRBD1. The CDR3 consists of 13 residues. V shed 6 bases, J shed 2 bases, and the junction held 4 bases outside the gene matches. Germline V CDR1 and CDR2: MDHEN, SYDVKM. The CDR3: CASRAQGAYEQYF. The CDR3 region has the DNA TGTGCCAGCAGGGCCCAGGGGGCCTACGAGCAGTACTTC.

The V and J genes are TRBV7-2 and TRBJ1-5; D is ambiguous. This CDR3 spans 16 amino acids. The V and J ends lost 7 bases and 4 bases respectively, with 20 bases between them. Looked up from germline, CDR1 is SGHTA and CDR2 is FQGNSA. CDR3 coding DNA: TGTGCCAGCACCCTAGGTCTTGGAGGATTTAATCAGCCCCAGCATTTT. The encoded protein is CASTLGLGGFNQPQHF.

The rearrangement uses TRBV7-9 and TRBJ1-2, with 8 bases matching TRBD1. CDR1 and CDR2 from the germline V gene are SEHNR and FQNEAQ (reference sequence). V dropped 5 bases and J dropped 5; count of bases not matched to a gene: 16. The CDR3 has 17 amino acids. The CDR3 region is CASSINSQGASGYGYTF. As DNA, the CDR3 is TGTGCCAGCAGCATTAATTCTCAGGGGGCATCAGGGTATGGCTACACCTTC.

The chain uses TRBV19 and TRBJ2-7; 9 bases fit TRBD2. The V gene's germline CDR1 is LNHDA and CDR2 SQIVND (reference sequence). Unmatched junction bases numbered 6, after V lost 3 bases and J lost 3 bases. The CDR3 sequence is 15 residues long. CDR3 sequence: CASSMRVAGVYEQYF. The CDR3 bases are TGTGCCAGTAGTATGAGGGTAGCGGGAGTCTACGAGCAGTACTTC.

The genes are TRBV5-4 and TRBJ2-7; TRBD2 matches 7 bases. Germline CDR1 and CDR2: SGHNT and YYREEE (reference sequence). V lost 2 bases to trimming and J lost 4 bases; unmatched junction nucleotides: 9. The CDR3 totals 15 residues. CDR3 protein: CASSFRREKGYEQYF. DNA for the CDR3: TGTGCCAGCAGCTTTAGGCGGGAGAAAGGTTACGAGCAGTACTTC. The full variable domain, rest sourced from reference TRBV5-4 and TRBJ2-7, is ETGVTQSPTHLIKTRGQQVTLRCSSQSGHNTVSWYQQALGQGPQFIFQYYREEENGRGNFPPRFSGLQFPNYSSELNVNALELDDSALYLCASSFRREKGYEQYFGPGTRLTVT.

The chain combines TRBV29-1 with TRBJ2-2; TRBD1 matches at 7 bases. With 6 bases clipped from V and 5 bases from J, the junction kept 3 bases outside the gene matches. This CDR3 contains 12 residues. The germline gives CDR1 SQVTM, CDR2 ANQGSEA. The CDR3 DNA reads TGCAGCGTGACAGGGTTTACCGGGGAGCTGTTTTTT. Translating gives CSVTGFTGELFF.

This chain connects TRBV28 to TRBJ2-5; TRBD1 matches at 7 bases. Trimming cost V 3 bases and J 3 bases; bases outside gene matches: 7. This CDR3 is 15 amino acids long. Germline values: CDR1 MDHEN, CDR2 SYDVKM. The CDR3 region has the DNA TGTGCCAGCAGTTTCCGGGCAGGGGGTGAAGAGACCCAGTACTTC. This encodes CASSFRAGGEETQYF.

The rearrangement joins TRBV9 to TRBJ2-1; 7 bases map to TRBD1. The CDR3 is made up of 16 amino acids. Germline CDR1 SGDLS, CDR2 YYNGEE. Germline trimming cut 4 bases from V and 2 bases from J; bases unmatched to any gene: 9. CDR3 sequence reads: CASSSQPGQPYNEQFF. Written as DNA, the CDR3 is TGTGCCAGCAGCTCCCAACCGGGACAGCCCTACAATGAGCAGTTCTTC.

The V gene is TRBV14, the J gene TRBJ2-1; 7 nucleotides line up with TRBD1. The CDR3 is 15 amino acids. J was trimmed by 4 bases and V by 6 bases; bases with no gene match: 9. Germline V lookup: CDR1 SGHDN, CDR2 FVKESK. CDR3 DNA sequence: TGTGCCAGCAGTCCCTTTAGGACAGGTTACAATGAGCAGTTCTTC. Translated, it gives CASSPFRTGYNEQFF.

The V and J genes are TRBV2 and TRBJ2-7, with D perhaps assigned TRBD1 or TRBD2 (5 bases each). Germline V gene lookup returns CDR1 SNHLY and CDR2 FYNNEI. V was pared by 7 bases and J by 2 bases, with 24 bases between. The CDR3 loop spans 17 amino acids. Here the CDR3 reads CASTYSVRGTSAYEQYF. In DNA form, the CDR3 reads TGTGCCAGCACCTACTCAGTCAGAGGGACCTCTGCCTACGAGCAGTACTTC.

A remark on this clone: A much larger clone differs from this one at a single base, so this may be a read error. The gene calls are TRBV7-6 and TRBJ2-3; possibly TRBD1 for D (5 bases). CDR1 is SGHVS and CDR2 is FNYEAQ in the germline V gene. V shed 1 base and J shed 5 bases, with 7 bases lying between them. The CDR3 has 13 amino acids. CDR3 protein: CASSLGGRDTQYF. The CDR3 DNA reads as TGTGCCAGCAGCTTAGGGGGCAGAGATACGCAGTATTTT.